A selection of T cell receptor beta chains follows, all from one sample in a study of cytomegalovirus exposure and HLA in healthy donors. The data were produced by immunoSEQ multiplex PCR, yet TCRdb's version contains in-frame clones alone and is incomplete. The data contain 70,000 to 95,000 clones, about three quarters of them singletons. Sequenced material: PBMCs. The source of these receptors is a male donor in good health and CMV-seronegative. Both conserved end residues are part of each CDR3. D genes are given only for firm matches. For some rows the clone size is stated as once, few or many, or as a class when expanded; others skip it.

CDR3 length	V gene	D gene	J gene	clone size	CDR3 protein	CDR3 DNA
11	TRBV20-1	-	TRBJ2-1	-	CSASSYNEQFF	TGCAGTGCTAGCAGTTACAATGAGCAGTTCTTC
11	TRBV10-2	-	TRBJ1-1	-	CASTEGLEAFF	TGCGCCAGCACAGAGGGCCTGGAAGCTTTCTTT
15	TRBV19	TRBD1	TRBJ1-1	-	CASSSQGGIDTEAFF	TGTGCCAGTAGTAGCCAAGGGGGCATCGACACTGAAGCTTTCTTT
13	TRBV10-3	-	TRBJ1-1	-	CAISDSGITEAFF	TGTGCCATCAGTGATTCAGGAATCACTGAAGCTTTCTTT
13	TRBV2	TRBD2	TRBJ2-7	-	CASRAGVVYEQYF	TGTGCCAGCAGGGCGGGAGTGGTCTACGAGCAGTACTTC
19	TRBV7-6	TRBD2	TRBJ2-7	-	CASSVRGAAYGGALYEQYF	TGTGCCAGCAGCGTACGGGGAGCGGCCTACGGGGGGGCTCTATACGAGCAGTACTTC
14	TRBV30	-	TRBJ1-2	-	CAWSPTTGVRGYTF	TGTGCCTGGAGTCCGACGACGGGGGTACGTGGCTACACCTTC
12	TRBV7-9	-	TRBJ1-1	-	CSSSLGGLGAFF	TGTTCCAGCAGCTTAGGCGGCCTTGGGGCTTTCTTT
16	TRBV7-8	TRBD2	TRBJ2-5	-	CASSATSGGALETQYF	TGTGCCAGCAGCGCGACTAGCGGGGGGGCCTTGGAGACCCAGTACTTC
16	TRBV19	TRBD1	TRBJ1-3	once	CASSNRQGASGNTIYF	TGTGCCAGTAGTAATCGACAGGGGGCTTCCGGAAACACCATATATTTT
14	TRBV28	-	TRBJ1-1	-	CASSPHQGNTEAFF	TGTGCCAGCAGTCCCCACCAGGGAAACACTGAAGCTTTCTTT
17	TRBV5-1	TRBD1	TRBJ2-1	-	CASSTDRGGMGPDEQFF	TGCGCCAGCAGCACGGACAGGGGTGGGATGGGCCCCGATGAGCAGTTCTTC
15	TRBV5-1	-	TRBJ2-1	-	CASRLTSLSYNEQFF	TGCGCCAGCAGACTAACTAGCTTATCCTACAATGAGCAGTTCTTC
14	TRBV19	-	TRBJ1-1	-	CASSSRQGETEAFF	TGTGCCAGTAGTAGTCGCCAGGGTGAAACTGAAGCTTTCTTT
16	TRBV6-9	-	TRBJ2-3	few	CASTPQSGLSTDTQYF	TGTGCCAGCACCCCACAGTCAGGACTCAGCACAGATACGCAGTATTTT
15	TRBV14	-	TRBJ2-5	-	CASSHLGGGQETQYF	TGTGCCAGCAGCCACCTCGGCGGAGGACAAGAGACCCAGTACTTC
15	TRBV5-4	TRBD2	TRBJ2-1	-	CASTSGLAGNNEQFF	TGTGCCAGCACCTCGGGACTAGCGGGGAACAATGAGCAGTTCTTC
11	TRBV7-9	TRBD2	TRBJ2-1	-	CASTPGGEQFF	TGTGCCAGCACCCCGGGGGGTGAGCAGTTCTTC
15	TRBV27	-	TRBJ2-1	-	CASSLSFGSYNEQFF	TGTGCCAGCAGTTTATCGTTCGGCTCCTACAATGAGCAGTTCTTC
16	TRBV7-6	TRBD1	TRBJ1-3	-	CASSSGQGWSGNTIYF	TGTGCCAGCAGCTCAGGACAGGGATGGTCTGGAAACACCATATATTTT
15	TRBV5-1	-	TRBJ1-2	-	CASTRWGRANYGYTF	TGCGCCAGCACCCGTTGGGGGAGGGCTAACTATGGCTACACCTTC
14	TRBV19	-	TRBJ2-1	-	CASLGGVQYNEQFF	TGTGCCAGCTTGGGGGGAGTCCAATACAATGAGCAGTTCTTC
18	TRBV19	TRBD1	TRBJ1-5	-	CASSMRGFRTGINQPQHF	TGTGCCAGTAGTATGAGGGGATTTAGGACAGGAATCAATCAGCCCCAGCATTTT
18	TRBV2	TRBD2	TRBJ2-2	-	CASSDMFLAGGPTGELFF	TGTGCCAGCAGTGACATGTTTTTGGCGGGAGGGCCTACCGGGGAGCTGTTTTTT
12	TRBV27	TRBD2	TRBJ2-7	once	CASSLAGLAWYF	TGTGCCAGCAGTTTAGCCGGACTAGCGTGGTACTTC
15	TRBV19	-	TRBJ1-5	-	CASSMNRVGNQPQHF	TGTGCCAGTAGTATGAACAGGGTCGGCAATCAGCCCCAGCATTTT
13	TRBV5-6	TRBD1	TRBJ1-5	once	CASSLTGAQPQHF	TGTGCCAGCAGCTTGACAGGGGCTCAGCCCCAGCATTTT
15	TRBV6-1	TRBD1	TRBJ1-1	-	CASTPWGQAGTEAFF	TGTGCCAGCACCCCTTGGGGACAGGCGGGCACTGAAGCTTTCTTT
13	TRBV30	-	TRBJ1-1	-	CAWSAGPNTEAFF	TGTGCCTGGAGCGCGGGTCCGAACACTGAAGCTTTCTTT
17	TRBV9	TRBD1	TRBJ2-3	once	CASSEGQGASFTDTQYF	TGTGCCAGCAGCGAGGGACAGGGGGCGAGTTTTACAGATACGCAGTATTTT
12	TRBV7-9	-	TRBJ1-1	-	CASRRGDTEAFF	TGTGCCAGCAGGCGGGGGGACACTGAAGCTTTCTTT
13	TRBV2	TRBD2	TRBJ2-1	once	CASKTGGRNEQFF	TGTGCCAGCAAAACGGGGGGGCGTAATGAGCAGTTCTTC
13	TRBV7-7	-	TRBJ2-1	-	CASSFDTYNEQFF	TGTGCCAGCAGCTTTGACACCTACAATGAGCAGTTCTTC
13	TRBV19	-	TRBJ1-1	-	CASRGRANTEAFF	TGTGCCAGTAGGGGCAGGGCGAACACTGAAGCTTTCTTT
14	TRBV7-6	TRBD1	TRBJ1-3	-	CASSPTGSFNTIYF	TGTGCCAGCAGCCCGACAGGGTCTTTCAACACCATATATTTT
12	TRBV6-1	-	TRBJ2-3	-	CASRTCSDTQYF	TGTGCCTCCCGGACATGTTCAGATACGCAGTATTTT
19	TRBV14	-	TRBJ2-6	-	CASSQDPRRLLSGANVLTF	TGTGCCAGCAGCCAAGATCCCCGCAGACTTCTCTCTGGGGCCAACGTCCTGACTTTC
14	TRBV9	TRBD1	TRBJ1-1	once	CASSLGTGVAEAFF	TGTGCCAGCAGCTTAGGGACAGGGGTGGCTGAAGCTTTCTTT
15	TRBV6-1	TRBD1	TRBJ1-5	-	CASSGGTDSNQPQHF	TGTGCCAGCAGCGGCGGGACAGACAGCAATCAGCCCCAGCATTTT
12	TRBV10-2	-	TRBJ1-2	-	CASSENSYGYTF	TGCGCCAGCAGTGAGAACAGCTATGGCTACACCTTC
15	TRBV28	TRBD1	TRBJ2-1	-	CASSSGDRDYNEQFF	TGTGCCAGCAGTTCTGGGGACAGGGATTACAATGAGCAGTTCTTC
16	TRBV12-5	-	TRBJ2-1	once	CASGLVYYDFKDEQFF	TGTGCTAGTGGTTTGGTATATTACGACTTTAAGGATGAGCAGTTCTTC
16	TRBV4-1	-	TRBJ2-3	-	CASSQGPGTSTDTQYF	TGCGCCAGCAGCCAAGGGCCCGGGACTAGCACAGATACGCAGTATTTT
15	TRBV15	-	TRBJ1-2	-	CATSRDRRLPYGYPF	TGTGCCACCAGCAGAGATCGCAGACTACCCTATGGCTACCCCTTC
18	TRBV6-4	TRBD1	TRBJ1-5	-	CASSDLGPGGFTNQPQHF	TGTGCCAGCAGTGACTTAGGCCCAGGGGGCTTTACCAATCAGCCCCAGCATTTT
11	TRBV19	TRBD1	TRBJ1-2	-	CATRQGYGYTF	TGTGCCACGCGACAGGGGTATGGCTACACCTTC
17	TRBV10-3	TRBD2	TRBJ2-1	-	CAISESLGGRGNNEQFF	TGTGCCATCAGTGAGTCCTTGGGCGGGAGAGGAAACAATGAGCAGTTCTTC
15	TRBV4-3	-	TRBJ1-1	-	CASSQTRVTSTEAFF	TGCGCCAGCAGCCAAACCAGGGTGACCTCCACTGAAGCTTTCTTT